The 22 T cell receptor beta chains below all came from one sample that was sequenced in a study of T cells in Graves' hyperthyroidism and ophthalmopathy (dated by TCRdb to about 2019). Receptor libraries were prepared by multiplex PCR. Sequencer: Illumina HiSeq 2000. Amplification of TCR beta CDR3 regions was carried out from RNA transcripts. The TCR CDR3 was subjected to a first round of RT-PCR using the HTBI primer set and the Qiagen OneStep RT-PCR kit. The public sequencing data were trimmed at Q25 with fastp and processed into clonotypes with MiXCR by TCRdb, which kept only in-frame beta chains. Each record represents a unique CDR3 protein, reported with the most common genes and DNA among its rows. The sample records some 400,000 distinct CDR3 sequences, about 14% of which are singletons. About 20% of the sample is held by the ten biggest clonotypes. The specimen sequenced was blood. The receptor source for this set is a young man with Graves' hyperthyroidism that later progressed to Graves' ophthalmopathy.

This clonotype was picked up many times. The J gene is TRBJ1-5, the V gene TRBV18, with D uncertain. The CDR3 has 11 amino acids. Germline CDR1 is KGHSH and CDR2 is LQKENI. V was trimmed by 2 bases and J by 10 bases, leaving 6 bases between them. The CDR3 DNA follows: TGTGCCAGCTCACCAGTCAGCCCCCAGCATTTT. This codes for CASSPVSPQHF.

This chain uses TRBV6-1 with TRBJ1-6; 7 bases are shared with TRBD1. After removal of 11 bases from V and 0 bases from J, the junction contained 7 bases not matched to a gene. The CDR3 loop spans 15 amino acids. Germline V lookup: CDR1 MNHNS, CDR2 SASEGT. The CDR3 loop is CAGDRESSYNSPLHF. For the CDR3, the DNA is TGTGCCGGTGACAGGGAGAGCTCCTATAATTCACCCCTCCACTTT.

The chain has TRBV11-2 and TRBJ1-2, with D perhaps matching TRBD1 (6 bases). Trimming left V 1 base short and J 8 bases short, with 14 bases between. This CDR3 has 14 amino acids. Germline V CDR1 and CDR2: SGHAT, FQNNGV. The CDR3 region is CASSLGGGVRGYTF. The CDR3 DNA follows: TGTGCCAGCAGCTTAGGAGGGGGTGTGAGGGGCTACACCTTC.

Comment on this clonotype: One end of the junction does not line up with germline, which may come from a read error. The chain carries TRBV7-3 and TRBJ2-1, with D unclear. Looked up from germline, CDR1 is SGHTA and CDR2 is FQGTGA. The CDR3 is 13 residues long. CDR3: CASSLTIEDEQFF. CDR3 DNA sequence: TGTGCCAGCAGCCTAACAATAGAAGATGAGCAGTTCTTC. Full variable domain (outside the CDR3, taken from reference TRBV7-3 and TRBJ2-1): GAGVSQTPSNKVTEKGKYVELRCDPISGHTALYWYRQSLGQGPEFLIYFQGTGAADDSGLPNDRFFAVRPEGSVSTLKIQRTERGDSAVYLCASSLTIEDEQFFGPGTRLTVL.

This clonotype appeared a few times. The chain links TRBV5-1 to TRBJ2-3, with D tentatively TRBD2 (5 bases). Trimming removed 2 bases from V and 2 bases from J, with 15 bases in between. CDR1 is SGHRS, CDR2 YFSETQ, per germline. This CDR3 region has 16 residues. The CDR3: CASSFWTGSTTDTQYF. As DNA, the CDR3 is TGCGCCAGCAGCTTCTGGACGGGGTCAACCACAGATACGCAGTATTTT.

This clonotype was counted many times. The chain couples TRBV11-2 to TRBJ2-3; TRBD2 might be the D (7 bases). The V end was cut by 4 bases, the J end by 6 bases, with 14 bases between. The CDR3 loop spans 14 amino acids. Germline lookup yields CDR1 SGHAT and CDR2 FQNNGV. Here the CDR3 DNA reads TGTGCCAGCAGCTCTGAGGGGGGGTCCGATACGCAGTATTTT. As protein: CASSSEGGSDTQYF.

Remarks on this clonotype: This may be a read error, as it is one base from a much larger clone. This chain uses TRBV2 with TRBJ1-5; 9 nucleotides line up with TRBD1. Germline CDR1 reads SNHLY; CDR2 reads FYNNEI. The CDR3 loop spans 15 amino acids. CDR3 sequence reads: CASSEADRGFQPQRF. The CDR3, as DNA: TGTGCCAGCAGTGAGGCGGACAGGGGTTTTCAGCCCCAGCGTTTT.

This clonotype appeared a few times. The V call is TRBV4-1, the J call TRBJ2-7, with unresolved D. CDR1 is MGHRA and CDR2 is YSYEKL in the germline V gene. With 2 bases removed from V and 3 bases from J, the gap between germline ends came to 5 bases. The CDR3 is made up of 12 amino acids. The DNA for the CDR3 is TGCGCCAGCAGCCAAACGCTCTACGAGCAGTACTTC. Amino acid sequence: CASSQTLYEQYF.

The chain uses TRBV20-1 and TRBJ1-2; D call uncertain. The CDR3 is 13 residues long. The germline V and J ends were trimmed by 6 bases and 8 bases, with 19 bases remaining between them. CDR1 is DFQATT and CDR2 is SNEGSKA in the germline V gene (reference sequence). Here the CDR3 reads CSASQVLALGYTF. CDR3 DNA sequence: TGCAGTGCCAGTCAAGTCCTAGCTCTGGGCTACACCTTC.

This rearrangement joins TRBV19 to TRBJ2-2; the D is unclear. Germline V lookup: CDR1 LNHDA, CDR2 SQIVND (reference sequence). The CDR3 length is 15 residues. Trimming stripped 3 bases from V and 0 bases from J, with 8 bases between. CDR3 region: CASSILQPNTGELFF. In DNA, the CDR3 is TGTGCCAGTAGTATTTTACAGCCGAACACCGGGGAGCTGTTTTTT.

As for this clonotype: Its ends do not fully match the called genes, so a read error is possible. V and J are TRBV7-9 and TRBJ1-5; D uncertain. Germline V gene data show CDR1 as SEHNR and CDR2 as FQNEAQ (reference sequence). The CDR3 is made up of 12 amino acids. DNA of the CDR3: TGTGCCGGCAGCCGGGCTCGGGGGCCCCAGCATTTT. This encodes CAGSRARGPQHF.

This clonotype appeared once. At one boundary the junction diverges from the germline segment, which might be a read error. This rearrangement joins TRBV11-2 to TRBJ2-3; perhaps TRBD1 as D (5 bases). The CDR3 is 14 residues long. Germline V gene lookup returns CDR1 SGHAT and CDR2 FQNNGV. The CDR3 nucleotides read TGTGCCAGCAGCTTAACGACGGACACAGATACGCAGGGTTTT. Residues: CASSLTTDTDTQGF.

The sample holds many counts of this clonotype. The DNA for the CDR3 is TGTGCCAGCAGCGAGGGACCGCGATCCAATCAGCCCCAGCATTTT. As protein: CASSEGPRSNQPQHF. The rearrangement links TRBV13 to TRBJ1-5, with D maybe TRBD1 (5 bases). V was clipped by 5 bases and J by 3 bases, with 14 bases between them. The germline V gene encodes CDR1 PRHDT and CDR2 FYEKMQ (reference sequence). The CDR3 has 15 amino acids.

This chain links TRBV6-1 with TRBJ1-2, with 8 positions matching TRBD1. This CDR3 is built from 14 residues. V dropped 6 bases and J dropped 4; count of bases not matched to a gene: 7. Germline assignment: CDR1 MNHNS and CDR2 SASEGT. CDR3 bases: TGTGCCAGCAGATCAGGACAGGGCGGCTATGGCTACACCTTC. This encodes CASRSGQGGYGYTF.

This clonotype was detected ten times or more. CDR3 DNA: TGTGCCAGCAGCCCCGGGACTAGCGGGGGACACGAGCAGTACTTC. Its translation is CASSPGTSGGHEQYF. V gene TRBV7-9 combines with J gene TRBJ2-7, with TRBD2 matching over 14 bases. Trimming took 5 bases from V and 5 from J; bases not matched to a gene: 5. The germline gives CDR1 SEHNR, CDR2 FQNEAQ (reference sequence). The CDR3 has 15 residues.

This clonotype occurred a few times. J is TRBJ2-2 and V is TRBV19; D call uncertain. The CDR3 loop spans 16 amino acids. The V end lost 1 base, the J end lost 2 bases, and 11 bases lay between the germline ends. The germline CDR1 and CDR2 sequences are LNHDA and SQIVND (reference sequence). The CDR3 here is CASSIVKGPNTGELFF. CDR3 sequence (DNA): TGTGCCAGTAGTATAGTAAAGGGTCCAAACACCGGGGAGCTGTTTTTT.

This clonotype has at least ten counts. The rearrangement links TRBV28 to TRBJ1-1, with no clear D. Trimming took 0 bases from V and 0 from J, leaving 2 bases between them. The germline CDR1 and CDR2 sequences are MDHEN and SYDVKM. This CDR3 is 13 amino acids long. CDR3 region: CASSLWVNTEAFF. The CDR3 region has the DNA TGTGCCAGCAGTTTATGGGTGAACACTGAAGCTTTCTTT.

This clonotype came up many times. CDR3 residues: CASSFGQANEQYF. DNA for the CDR3: TGTGCCAGCAGTTTCGGACAGGCAAACGAGCAGTACTTC. The V and J genes are TRBV12-3 or TRBV12-4 and TRBJ2-7; 7 bases are shared with TRBD1. The CDR3 is made up of 13 amino acids. V was pared by 3 bases and J by 5 bases, with 4 bases of the junction left unmatched.

The chain combines TRBV5-1 with TRBJ2-1; D may be TRBD2 (5 bases). The V end lost 3 bases, the J end lost 7 bases, and 8 bases lay between the germline ends. The germline V gene encodes CDR1 SGHRS and CDR2 YFSETQ. The CDR3 extends over 12 amino acids. DNA for the CDR3: TGCGCCAGCAGCTGGACTGGAAATGAGCAGTTCTTC. Protein product: CASSWTGNEQFF.

In its sample, this clonotype was seen a few times. The rearrangement joins TRBV24-1 to TRBJ1-2, with D perhaps TRBD1 (6 bases). The length of the CDR3 is 14 residues. In germline, CDR1 is KGHDR, CDR2 SFDVKD. The V and J ends lost 5 bases and 2 bases respectively, with 11 bases between them. The CDR3 DNA reads TGTGCCACCAGTGCCCAAGGGGGGAACTATGGCTACACCTTC. This encodes CATSAQGGNYGYTF.

This clonotype has a handful of counts. The J gene is TRBJ2-3, the V gene TRBV5-4, with D maybe TRBD2 (7 bases). The CDR3 sequence is 16 residues long. Deletions cut 1 base from V and 0 bases from J, with 12 bases between. Germline CDR1 reads SGHNT; CDR2 reads YYREEE (reference sequence). Here the CDR3 DNA reads TGTGCCAGCAGCTTGTACCGGGGGGCTAGCACAGATACGCAGTATTTT. Its translation is CASSLYRGASTDTQYF.

Ten or more counts support this clonotype. The chain joins TRBV24-1 to TRBJ2-7, with 13 bases aligning to TRBD2. The germline V gene encodes CDR1 KGHDR and CDR2 SFDVKD. The length of the CDR3 is 17 residues. The ends lost 2 bases at V and 5 bases at J; junction bases unmatched: 8. Here the CDR3 DNA reads TGTGCCACCAGTGATTCCTGGACTAGCGGGGGAGAGGACGAGCAGTACTTC. Its translation: CATSDSWTSGGEDEQYF.